These 11 T cell receptor beta chains were all obtained from the same sample, sequenced in a study of tumor T cells in aggressive B-cell lymphoma. Only in-frame clones appear in the TCRdb table, and some are missing; sequencing was by immunoSEQ multiplex PCR. Of 7,300 or so clones listed, 82% are singletons. The material sequenced was tumor tissue. Every receptor here comes from an adult with diffuse large B cell lymphoma.

The V and J genes are TRBV5-1 and TRBJ1-1; D not resolved. Trimming took 0 bases from V and 8 from J, leaving 8 bases between them. Per the germline V gene, CDR1 is SGHRS and CDR2 is YFSETQ. This CDR3 is built from 12 residues. CDR3 bases: TGCGCCAGCAGCTTGGCTTCACAGGAAGCTTTCTTT. Its translation: CASSLASQEAFF.

With regard to this clone: The junction and the germline gene differ at one end; a read error may be behind it. The chain uses TRBV19 and TRBJ1-2; perhaps TRBD1 as D (5 bases). Germline V gene sequence: CDR1 LNHDA, CDR2 SQIVND (reference sequence). The CDR3 has 11 amino acids. This chain's CDR3 is CFPGRGGGYTF. The CDR3 bases are TGCTTCCCGGGGAGGGGAGGCGGCTACACCTTC.

The chain joins TRBV28 to TRBJ2-7; 10 nucleotides line up with TRBD2. V lost 3 bases to trimming and J lost 6 bases; unmatched junction nucleotides: 8. CDR1 MDHEN and CDR2 SYDVKM come from the germline V gene. This CDR3 comprises 15 residues. The CDR3 reads CASSFARAGGGEQYF. The CDR3 DNA reads as TGTGCCAGCAGTTTTGCGCGAGCGGGAGGGGGCGAGCAGTACTTC.

The CDR3 protein is CASSLEAASGTQYF. The CDR3 nucleotides are TGTGCCAGCAGTTTAGAGGCGGCTAGCGGGACTCAGTACTTC. V and J are TRBV27 and TRBJ2-7, with 9 bases matching TRBD2. In germline, CDR1 is MNHEY, CDR2 SMNVEV (reference sequence). This CDR3 comprises 14 residues. V shed 2 bases, J shed 10 bases, and the junction held 9 bases outside the gene matches.

This chain connects TRBV9 to TRBJ2-2, with D perhaps matching TRBD2 (5 bases). CDR3 length equals 15 residues. Germline lookup yields CDR1 SGDLS and CDR2 YYNGEE. Trimming cost V 3 bases and J 2 bases, with 11 bases left between them. The chain's CDR3 is CASSAQRPNTGELFF. CDR3 coding DNA: TGTGCCAGCAGCGCACAGCGGCCAAACACCGGGGAGCTGTTTTTT.

Note on this clone: Other DNA variants within this sample encode the same CDR3. The chain combines TRBV5-1 with TRBJ2-7; 7 positions agree with TRBD1. V trimming: 5 bases; J trimming: 0 bases; junction bases outside the gene matches: 8. Germline V gene lookup returns CDR1 SGHRS and CDR2 YFSETQ. This CDR3 contains 15 residues. The CDR3 loop reads CASSFRQGSSYEQYF. The CDR3 DNA follows: TGCGCCAGCAGTTTTCGACAGGGAAGCTCCTACGAGCAGTACTTC.

The chain couples TRBV7-9 to TRBJ2-7, with D possibly being TRBD2 (5 bases). V was trimmed by 1 base and J by 3 bases, leaving 10 bases between them. The CDR3 loop spans 14 amino acids. Germline-derived CDR1 and CDR2 are SEHNR and FQNEAQ (reference sequence). The CDR3 sequence: CASSLVGSDYEQYF. CDR3 DNA sequence: TGTGCCAGCAGCTTAGTGGGGAGCGACTACGAGCAGTACTTC.

The CDR3 sequence: CASSPERGRQETQYF. The DNA for the CDR3 is TGTGCCAGCAGCCCCGAGAGGGGGAGACAAGAGACCCAGTACTTC. This chain uses TRBV5-4 with TRBJ2-5, with a possible D match to TRBD1 (6 bases). Trimming stripped 4 bases from V and 2 bases from J, with 15 bases between. The germline CDR1 and CDR2 sequences are SGHNT and YYREEE (reference sequence). The CDR3 is 15 amino acids. Full variable domain (missing parts from reference TRBV5-4 and TRBJ2-5): ETGVTQSPTHLIKTRGQQVTLRCSSQSGHNTVSWYQQALGQGPQFIFQYYREEENGRGNFPPRFSGLQFPNYSSELNVNALELDDSALYLCASSPERGRQETQYFGPGTRLLVL.

V usage is TRBV7-6 and J usage is TRBJ1-1, with a weak D call TRBD1 (6 bases). The CDR3 has 16 amino acids. The ends were cut back, 5 bases at V and 0 bases at J, with 16 bases in the middle. CDR1 is SGHVS, CDR2 FNYEAQ, per germline. The CDR3 spells CASSLRTVGMNTEAFF. For the CDR3, the DNA is TGTGCCAGCAGCCTTCGGACAGTTGGAATGAACACTGAAGCTTTCTTT.

CDR3 sequence (DNA): TGTGCCAGCAGCCAAAGGACAGGGTGGGATTCGCCCTACAATGAGCAGTTCTTC. Translating gives CASSQRTGWDSPYNEQFF. The chain has TRBV7-2 and TRBJ2-1; TRBD1 agrees at 8 bases. Germline CDR1 and CDR2: SGHTA and FQGNSA. The junction had 14 bases not matched to a gene; V was cut back by 5 bases and J by 2 bases. This CDR3 has 18 residues.

This chain links TRBV4-1 with TRBJ2-3, with a tentative D call TRBD2 (5 bases). Germline lookup yields CDR1 MGHRA and CDR2 YSYEKL. V dropped 5 bases and J dropped 6 bases, with 15 bases sitting between them. This CDR3 region has 14 residues. The CDR3 loop reads CASSGRTLEDTQYF. CDR3 coding DNA: TGCGCCAGCAGCGGACGGACTTTGGAGGATACGCAGTATTTT.